The 7 T cell receptor beta chains given below trace back to one sample, sequenced in a study of T cells in narcolepsy. The protocol was immunoSEQ multiplex PCR, while the TCRdb copy is restricted to in-frame clones and leaves out a portion. The sample has some 34,000 clones; roughly 86% are singletons. The source material was memory (CD45RA-) CD4+ T cells from blood. Receptor source: a human donor in good health.

V and J are TRBV2 and TRBJ1-2; 7 positions agree with TRBD1. Germline V gene sequence: CDR1 SNHLY, CDR2 FYNNEI. Trimming removed 5 bases from V and 6 bases from J; junction bases left unmatched: 9. The CDR3 extends over 14 amino acids. The DNA of the CDR3 is TGTGCCAGCAGTCCCGGACAGGTCTTCGATGGCTACACCTTC. Encoded protein: CASSPGQVFDGYTF.

The rearrangement links TRBV10-3 to TRBJ2-5; no clear D. This CDR3 has 13 amino acids. Per germline, CDR1 ENHRY and CDR2 SYGVKD. Trimming took off 3 bases at V and 2 bases at J, with 7 bases between the two ends. CDR3 in amino acids: CAISEVHQETQYF. CDR3 sequence (DNA): TGTGCCATCAGTGAAGTCCATCAAGAGACCCAGTACTTC.

This clone was counted a few times. V is TRBV10-3 and J is TRBJ1-3; the D gene is possibly TRBD1 (6 bases). Germline V gene lookup returns CDR1 ENHRY and CDR2 SYGVKD. V lost 8 bases, J lost 1 base, and 9 bases lay in between. The CDR3 length is 13 residues. CDR3 loop: CAIGDRSGNTIYF. The CDR3 nucleotides are TGTGCCATCGGCGACAGGTCTGGAAACACCATATATTTT.

This rearrangement joins TRBV11-2 to TRBJ2-2; 7 bases align to TRBD1. The germline gives CDR1 SGHAT, CDR2 FQNNGV. This CDR3 has 14 residues. V lost 7 bases and J lost 5; bases outside the gene matches: 7. The CDR3 protein is CASMQQGRTGELFF. The CDR3 nucleotides are TGTGCCAGCATGCAACAGGGGCGGACCGGGGAGCTGTTTTTT.

This clone was counted a single time. This chain joins TRBV7-3 and TRBJ2-7, with D possibly matching TRBD2 (5 bases). The V gene's germline CDR1 is SGHTA and CDR2 FQGTGA. V lost 1 base, J lost 6 bases, and 19 bases lay in between. This CDR3 is 16 amino acids long. CDR3 DNA sequence: TGTGCCAGCAGCTTAAACCCCACGGGATCCTCGGGCGAGCAGTACTTC. It specifies CASSLNPTGSSGEQYF.

V is TRBV6-1 and J is TRBJ2-2; TRBD1 matches 7 bases. Trimming at V came to 4 bases and at J to 3 bases, leaving 2 bases not matched to a gene. Germline V lookup: CDR1 MNHNS, CDR2 SASEGT. This CDR3 has 14 residues. The CDR3 DNA reads TGTGCCAGCAGTGCACAGGGGCACACCGGGGAGCTGTTTTTT. Amino acid sequence: CASSAQGHTGELFF.

J is TRBJ2-3 and V is TRBV7-8; D is unresolved. The V end lost 1 base, the J end lost 4 bases, and 15 bases lay between the germline ends. CDR1 is SGHVS, CDR2 FQNEAQ, per germline. This CDR3 contains 16 residues. DNA for the CDR3: TGTGCCAGCAGCTTAGGCCGTCTAGTACGGGCAGATACGCAGTATTTT. Protein product: CASSLGRLVRADTQYF.